One and the same sample provided the 6 T cell receptor beta chains below, sequenced in a study of identical twins' blood T cells. From the 5' RACE reads, TCRdb called clonotypes with MiXCR, one entry per CDR3 protein. The profile shows fewer than 450,000 distinct CDR3 sequences, around 30% of them singletons. Sequenced input: PBMCs. All receptors derive from a woman aged 18 to 55 in good health.

The table lists this clonotype with many counts. Written as DNA, the CDR3 is TGTGCCAGCAGTGCCGGACTCTCTGGAAACACCATATATTTT. Translation gives CASSAGLSGNTIYF. V is TRBV12-3 or TRBV12-4 and J is TRBJ1-3; D not certain. The CDR3 has 14 residues. V lost 5 bases, J lost 0 bases, and 8 bases lay in between.

This rearrangement joins TRBV6-5 to TRBJ1-2; D uncertain. The CDR3 has 13 residues. Trimming stripped 8 bases from V and 3 bases from J, with 13 bases between. CDR1 is MNHEY and CDR2 is SVGAGI in the germline V gene. For the CDR3, the DNA is TGTGCCAGCTCTGGGCTAGCTGACTATGGCTACACCTTC. Amino acid sequence: CASSGLADYGYTF.

This clonotype has a handful of counts. The J gene is TRBJ2-1, the V gene TRBV29-1, with a possible D match to TRBD2 (6 bases). Between the trimmed V and J ends, which lost 3 bases and 7 bases, there was a span of 13 bases. The germline V gene encodes CDR1 SQVTM and CDR2 ANQGSEA. CDR3 size: 13 residues. CDR3 in DNA: TGCAGCGTTGACGTTCCGGGAGTGAATGAGCAGTTCTTC. Amino acid sequence: CSVDVPGVNEQFF.

V gene TRBV28 combines with J gene TRBJ2-7, with 7 nucleotides matching TRBD1. This CDR3 is 15 amino acids long. Germline V CDR1 and CDR2: MDHEN, SYDVKM. Losses at the gene ends were 10 bases for V and 3 bases for J; bases not matched to a gene: 15. The CDR3 loop is CANSLGRDRNYEQYF. The CDR3 DNA is TGTGCCAACAGCTTAGGCCGGGACAGAAACTACGAGCAGTACTTC.

The rearrangement links TRBV6-2 or TRBV6-3 to TRBJ2-1, with 10 positions matching TRBD2. Trimming took 2 bases from V and 7 from J; bases not matched to a gene: 5. CDR3 length: 15 amino acids. Germline V CDR1 and CDR2: MNHEY, SVGEGT. CDR3 sequence: CASSYGGSGRNEQFF. The DNA of the CDR3 is TGTGCCAGCAGTTACGGCGGTAGCGGGAGGAATGAGCAGTTCTTC.

This chain uses TRBV5-1 with TRBJ2-7; 9 bases align to TRBD2. The CDR3 sequence is 18 residues long. The V gene end was trimmed by 4 bases and the J gene end by 0 bases; junction bases not matched to a gene: 14. Germline CDR1 reads SGHRS; CDR2 reads YFSETQ. CDR3 in DNA: TGCGCCAGCAGCCGGGGGACTAGCCTTATTCCTATCTCCTACGAGCAGTACTTC. Translating it yields CASSRGTSLIPISYEQYF. The full variable domain, in which reference TRBV5-1 and TRBJ2-7 provide the parts outside the CDR3, is KAGVTQTPRYLIKTRGQQVTLSCSPISGHRSVSWYQQTPGQGLQFLFEYFSETQRNKGNFPGRFSGRQFSNSRSEMNVSTLELGDSALYLCASSRGTSLIPISYEQYFGPGTRLTVT.